This is a list of T cell receptor beta chains from one sample in a study of human T cells and chemical hapten exposure. TCRdb passed the RACE reads through MiXCR, listing each CDR3 protein once. The sample holds 80,000 to 100,000 distinct CDR3 sequences, 27% seen once. Sequencing was performed on whole blood, taken in connection with sensitization to the hapten diphenylcyclopropenone (DPC). Receptors originate from a man aged 40-49 years with alopecia areata. Some clones in this sample may be carry-over from other donors' samples. Both conserved end residues are trimmed from each CDR3.

J: TRBJ2-3; V: TRBV6-1; length: 12; CDR3: ASGRQLEREAQY
J: TRBJ2-7; V: TRBV12-3/TRBV12-4; length: 11; CDR3: ASSLGQRYEQY
J: TRBJ2-5; V: TRBV21-1; length: 11; CDR3: ASSKAWQETQY
J: TRBJ1-1; V: TRBV18; length: 9; CDR3: ASSPGTEAF
J: TRBJ2-1; V: TRBV7-9; length: 13; CDR3: ASSSVGGVYNEQF
J: TRBJ2-1; V: TRBV20-1; length: 11; CDR3: SAGASGAGEQF
J: TRBJ1-6; V: TRBV20-1; length: 10; CDR3: SARDPNSPLH
J: TRBJ1-2; V: TRBV6-5; length: 11; CDR3: ASRGTANYGYT
J: TRBJ1-6; V: TRBV9; length: 10; CDR3: ASSRQGSPLH
J: TRBJ2-7; V: TRBV28; length: 13; CDR3: ASRVAGGPNYEQY
J: TRBJ1-6; V: TRBV5-1; length: 13; CDR3: ASSLVFQTNSPLH
J: TRBJ1-1; V: TRBV14; length: 13; CDR3: ASSPGQGRDTEAF
J: TRBJ2-7; V: TRBV28; length: 12; CDR3: ASSSRTGPVEQY
J: TRBJ2-5; V: TRBV12-3/TRBV12-4; length: 11; CDR3: ASRPDSQETQY
J: TRBJ1-1; V: TRBV6-2/TRBV6-3; length: 17; CDR3: ASSYSIGQFQSLNTEAF
J: TRBJ2-4; V: TRBV13; length: 14; CDR3: ASSLLTSGRENIQY
J: TRBJ2-7; V: TRBV12-3/TRBV12-4; length: 13; CDR3: ASSFGGLSSYEQY
J: TRBJ2-3; V: TRBV6-5; length: 14; CDR3: ASSSFGLAQGDTQY
J: TRBJ2-7; V: TRBV27; length: 11; CDR3: ASSLTGGYEQY
J: TRBJ2-5; V: TRBV6-2/TRBV6-3; length: 12; CDR3: ASSNSVSQETQY
J: TRBJ2-4; V: TRBV7-9; length: 13; CDR3: ASSREGTGKRIQY
J: TRBJ1-3; V: TRBV6-2/TRBV6-3; length: 12; CDR3: ASSQQGTGNTIY
J: TRBJ2-5; V: TRBV10-3; length: 11; CDR3: ATGSGERETQY
J: TRBJ2-7; V: TRBV5-1; length: 13; CDR3: ASSAGQLNSYEQY
J: TRBJ1-1; V: TRBV12-3/TRBV12-4; length: 11; CDR3: ASSFLGGTEAF
J: TRBJ1-5; V: TRBV20-1; length: 13; CDR3: SAGRRTGGNQPQH
J: TRBJ2-2; V: TRBV5-4; length: 14; CDR3: ASRMFSGRPGGELF